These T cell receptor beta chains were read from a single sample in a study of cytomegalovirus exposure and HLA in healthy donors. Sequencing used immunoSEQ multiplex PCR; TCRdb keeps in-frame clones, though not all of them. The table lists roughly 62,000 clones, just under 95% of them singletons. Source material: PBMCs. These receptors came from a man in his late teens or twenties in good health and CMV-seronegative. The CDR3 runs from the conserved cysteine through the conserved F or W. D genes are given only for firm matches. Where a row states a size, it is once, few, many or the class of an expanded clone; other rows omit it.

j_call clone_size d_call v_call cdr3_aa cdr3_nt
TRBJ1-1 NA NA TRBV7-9 CASSLGRPEAFF TGTGCCAGCAGCTTGGGGAGACCTGAAGCTTTCTTT
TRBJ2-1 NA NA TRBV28 CASKSPQGIHNEQFF TGTGCCAGCAAATCCCCGCAGGGGATCCACAATGAGCAGTTCTTC
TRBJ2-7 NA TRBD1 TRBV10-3 CAISGVTGGNEQYF TGTGCCATCAGTGGGGTAACAGGGGGCAACGAGCAGTACTTC
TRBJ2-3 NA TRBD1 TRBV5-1 CASSPDPGGGVGEDTQYF TGCGCCAGCAGCCCGGACCCAGGGGGCGGCGTCGGCGAAGATACGCAGTATTTT
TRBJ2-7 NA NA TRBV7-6 CASSLMEGRPYEQYF TGTGCCAGCAGCTTAATGGAGGGGCGACCCTACGAGCAGTACTTC
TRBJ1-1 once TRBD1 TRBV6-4 CARKPGQGFMNTEAFF TGTGCCCGAAAGCCGGGACAGGGGTTTATGAACACTGAAGCTTTCTTT
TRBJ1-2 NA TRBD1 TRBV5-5 CASSRGQGSGYTF TGTGCCAGCAGCCGGGGACAGGGTAGCGGCTACACCTTC
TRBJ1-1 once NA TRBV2 CASSRTALNTEAFF TGTGCCAGCAGTCGGACAGCCCTGAACACTGAAGCTTTCTTT
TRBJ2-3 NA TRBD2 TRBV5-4 CASSSRLAGYTDTQYF TGTGCCAGCAGCTCCCGACTAGCGGGGTACACAGATACGCAGTATTTT
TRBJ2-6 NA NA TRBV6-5 CASSSGGANVLTF TGTGCCAGCAGTTCCGGTGGGGCCAACGTCCTGACTTTC
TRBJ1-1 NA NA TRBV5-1 CASNDRMNTEAFF TGCGCCAGCAATGACAGGATGAACACTGAAGCTTTCTTT
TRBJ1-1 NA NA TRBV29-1 CSVDHRQAGNTEAFF TGCAGCGTTGACCATAGACAGGCCGGGAACACTGAAGCTTTCTTT
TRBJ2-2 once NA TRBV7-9 CASSTEAGTGELFF TGTGCCAGCAGCACGGAGGCGGGGACCGGGGAGCTGTTTTTT
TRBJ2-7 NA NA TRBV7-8 CASSLETGNYEQYF TGTGCCAGCAGCTTAGAAACGGGGAACTACGAGCAGTACTTC
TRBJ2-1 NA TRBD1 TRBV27 CASSLWTGGYNEQFF TGTGCCAGCAGTTTATGGACAGGGGGCTACAATGAGCAGTTCTTC
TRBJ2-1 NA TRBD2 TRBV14 CASSPLAGGVEQFF TGTGCCAGCAGCCCTCTAGCGGGAGGGGTTGAGCAGTTCTTC
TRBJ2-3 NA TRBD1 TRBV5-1 CASSLRTGGNTDTQYF TGCGCCAGCAGCCTAAGGACAGGGGGTAACACAGATACGCAGTATTTT
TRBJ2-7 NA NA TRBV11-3 CASSVDTYYEQYF TGTGCCAGCAGCGTCGACACCTACTACGAGCAGTACTTC
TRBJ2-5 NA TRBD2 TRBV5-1 CASSKGLAGEFETQYF TGCGCCAGCAGCAAAGGACTAGCGGGAGAGTTTGAGACCCAGTACTTC
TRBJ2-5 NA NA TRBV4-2 CASSQDLNSQTQYF TGTGCCAGCAGCCAAGATCTTAACAGCCAGACCCAGTACTTC
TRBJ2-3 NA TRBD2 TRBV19 CASSIGIAGGPYTQYF TGTGCCAGTAGTATAGGGATAGCGGGAGGGCCTTATACGCAGTATTTT
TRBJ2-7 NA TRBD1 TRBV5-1 CASSGQGVEQYF TGTGCCAGCAGTGGTCAGGGGGTCGAGCAGTACTTC
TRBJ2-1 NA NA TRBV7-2 CASSLGDFPVNNEQFF TGTGCCAGCAGCTTAGGGGACTTCCCAGTTAACAATGAGCAGTTCTTC
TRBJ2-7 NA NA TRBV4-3 CASSQDRAPLYEQYF TGCGCCAGCAGCCAAGACAGGGCCCCTCTCTACGAGCAGTACTTC
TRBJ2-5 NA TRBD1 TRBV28 CASIHPGQYQETQYF TGTGCCAGCATCCATCCGGGACAGTACCAAGAGACCCAGTACTTC
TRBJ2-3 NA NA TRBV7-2 CASSLAIVSSRSTDTQYF TGTGCCAGCAGCTTAGCGATAGTTTCTTCACGTAGCACAGATACGCAGTATTTT
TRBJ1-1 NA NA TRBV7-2 CASSLIQNTEAFF TGTGCCAGCAGCTTAATACAGAACACTGAAGCTTTCTTT
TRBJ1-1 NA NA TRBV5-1 CATREIAGTEAFF TGCGCCACCCGGGAAATAGCGGGCACTGAAGCTTTCTTT
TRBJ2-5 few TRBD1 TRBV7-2 CASSLPTGSQETQYF TGTGCCAGCAGCCTACCGACAGGGAGCCAAGAGACCCAGTACTTC
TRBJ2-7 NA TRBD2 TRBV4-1 CASSQDPSGRFYEQYF TGCGCCAGCAGCCAAGATCCTAGCGGGAGATTCTACGAGCAGTACTTC
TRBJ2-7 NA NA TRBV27 CASSATGAGYEQYF TGTGCCAGCAGTGCGACAGGAGCGGGGTACGAGCAGTACTTC
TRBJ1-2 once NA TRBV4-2 CASSHQTGWDPRYTF TGTGCCAGCAGCCACCAGACGGGGTGGGATCCTCGCTACACCTTC
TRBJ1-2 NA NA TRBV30 CAWSAGPSYGDTF TGTGCCTGGAGCGCGGGACCGAGCTATGGGGACACCTTC
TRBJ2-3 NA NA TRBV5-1 CASSLALVDTQYF TGCGCCAGCAGCTTGGCATTAGTAGATACGCAGTATTTT
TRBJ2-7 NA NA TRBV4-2 CASSHRGAYEQYF TGTGCCAGCAGCCACAGGGGAGCTTACGAGCAGTACTTC
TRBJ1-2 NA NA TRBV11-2 CASSLGSGYTF TGTGCCAGCAGCTTGGGCTCTGGCTACACCTTC
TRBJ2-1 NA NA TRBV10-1 CASSESKLQQFF TGCGCCAGCAGTGAGTCAAAGCTTCAGCAGTTCTTC
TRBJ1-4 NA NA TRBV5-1 CASSLSRGGEKLFF TGCGCCAGCAGCTTGAGCAGGGGCGGGGAAAAACTGTTTTTT
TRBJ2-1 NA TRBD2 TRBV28 CASSPPSGRGGEQFF TGTGCCAGCAGTCCCCCTAGCGGGAGGGGCGGTGAGCAGTTCTTC
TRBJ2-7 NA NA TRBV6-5 CASSAGVGKVYEQYF TGTGCCAGCAGTGCAGGGGTGGGGAAGGTATACGAGCAGTACTTC
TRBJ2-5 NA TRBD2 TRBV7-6 CASSLGGLAGGQETQYF TGTGCCAGCAGCTTAGGGGGTCTAGCGGGAGGGCAAGAGACCCAGTACTTC
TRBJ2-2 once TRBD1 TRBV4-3 CASSYWTGPVDELFF TGCGCCAGCAGCTACTGGACAGGGCCGGTCGACGAGCTGTTTTTT
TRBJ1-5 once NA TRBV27 CASSLQGAGGNQPQHF TGTGCCAGCAGTTTGCAGGGAGCGGGAGGCAATCAGCCCCAGCATTTT
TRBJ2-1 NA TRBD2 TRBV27 CASSSLGGSSDEQFF TGTGCCAGCAGTTCCCTGGGCGGGAGTAGCGATGAGCAGTTCTTC
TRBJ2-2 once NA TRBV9 CASSAEGQNTGELFF TGTGCCAGCAGCGCAGAGGGACAGAACACCGGGGAGCTGTTTTTT
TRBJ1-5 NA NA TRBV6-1 CASSTEINQPQHF TGTGCCAGCAGTACTGAAATTAATCAGCCCCAGCATTTT
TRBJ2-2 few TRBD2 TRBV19 CASSIIIQRDGTGELFF TGTGCCAGTAGTATTATTATCCAGCGGGACGGCACCGGGGAGCTGTTTTTT
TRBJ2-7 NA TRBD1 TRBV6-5 CASSYGTGRYEQYF TGTGCCAGCAGTTACGGGACAGGTCGCTACGAGCAGTACTTC
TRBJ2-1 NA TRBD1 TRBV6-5 CASSYAGTGSNEQFF TGTGCCAGCAGTTACGCTGGGACAGGGTCCAATGAGCAGTTCTTC
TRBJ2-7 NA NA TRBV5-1 CASSLTGSHGQYF TGCGCCAGCAGCTTAACGGGGTCCCACGGGCAGTACTTC
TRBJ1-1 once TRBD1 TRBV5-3 CARSCRDRRAFF TGTGCCAGAAGCTGCCGGGACAGGAGAGCTTTCTTT
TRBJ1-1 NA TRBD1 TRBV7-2 CASSLRGRGTEAFF TGTGCCAGCAGCTTGAGGGGGCGAGGCACTGAAGCTTTCTTT
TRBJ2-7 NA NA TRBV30 CAWSVPGKGDEQYF TGTGCCTGGAGTGTGCCAGGGAAGGGGGACGAGCAGTACTTC
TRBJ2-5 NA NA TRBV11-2 CASSLQGSQETQYF TGTGCCAGCAGCTTACAGGGTTCGCAAGAGACCCAGTACTTC
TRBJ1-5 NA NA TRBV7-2 CASSSGTTVGSNQPQHF TGTGCCAGCAGCTCCGGGACAACGGTCGGTAGCAATCAGCCCCAGCATTTT
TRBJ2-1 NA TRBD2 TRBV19 CASSIDLSSGRGNEQFF TGTGCCAGTAGTATAGATCTTAGTAGCGGGAGGGGCAATGAGCAGTTCTTC
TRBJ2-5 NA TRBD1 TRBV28 CASHDRGQETQYF TGTGCCAGCCACGACAGGGGTCAAGAGACCCAGTACTTC
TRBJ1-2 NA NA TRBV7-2 CASSPPGGNYGYTF TGTGCCAGCAGTCCCCCCGGAGGTAACTATGGCTACACCTTC
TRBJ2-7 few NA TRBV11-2 CASSLAYTGSYEQYF TGTGCCAGCAGCTTAGCCTACACAGGCTCCTACGAGCAGTACTTC